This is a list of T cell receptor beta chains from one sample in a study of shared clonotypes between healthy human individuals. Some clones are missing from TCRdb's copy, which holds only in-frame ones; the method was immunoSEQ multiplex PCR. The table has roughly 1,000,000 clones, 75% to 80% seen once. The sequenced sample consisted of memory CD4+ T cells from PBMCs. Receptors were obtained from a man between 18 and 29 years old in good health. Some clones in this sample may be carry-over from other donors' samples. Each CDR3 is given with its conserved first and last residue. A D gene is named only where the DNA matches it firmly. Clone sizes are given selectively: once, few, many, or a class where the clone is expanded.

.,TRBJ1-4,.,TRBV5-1,TGCGCCAGCAGCTATGAGCCGGGGGAAAAACTGTTTTTT,CASSYEPGEKLFF
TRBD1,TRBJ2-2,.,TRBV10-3,TGTGCCATCAGGGACGGGACAGGGTTTTACGGGGAGCTGTTTTTT,CAIRDGTGFYGELFF
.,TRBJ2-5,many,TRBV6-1,TGTGCCAGCAGATGGGCAGGTCCCCAAGAGACCCAGTACTTC,CASRWAGPQETQYF
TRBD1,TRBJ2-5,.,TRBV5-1,TGCGCCAGCAGCTCACAGGGGGCGGGAGAGACCCAGTACTTC,CASSSQGAGETQYF
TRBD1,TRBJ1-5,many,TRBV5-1,TGCGCCAGCAGCTCGACAGGGGAAGGACAGCCCCAGCATTTT,CASSSTGEGQPQHF
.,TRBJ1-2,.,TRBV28,TGTGCCAGCAGTAGCAACAACTATGGCTACACCTTC,CASSSNNYGYTF
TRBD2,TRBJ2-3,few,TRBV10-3,TGTGCCATCAGTCCCGGACTAGCAGGAGATACGCAGTATTTT,CAISPGLAGDTQYF
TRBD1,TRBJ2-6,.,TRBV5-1,TGCGCCAGCGGGACAGCCTCTGGGGCCAACGTCCTGACTTTC,CASGTASGANVLTF
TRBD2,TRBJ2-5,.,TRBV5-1,TGCGCCAGCAGCTTGGGCACTAGCGGGAGAGGGGAGACCCAGTACTTC,CASSLGTSGRGETQYF
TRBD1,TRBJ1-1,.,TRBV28,TGTGCCAGCAGCCCCTGGGGACAGGAGGGCACTGAAGCTTTCTTT,CASSPWGQEGTEAFF
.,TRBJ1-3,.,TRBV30,TGTGCCTGGAGTGCCGGGCACGGAAACACCATATATTTT,CAWSAGHGNTIYF
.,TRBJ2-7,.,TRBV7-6,TGTGCCAGCACAAAGGGGGGGATTAGCGAGCAGTACTTC,CASTKGGISEQYF
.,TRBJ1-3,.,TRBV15,TGTGCCACCAGCAGAGAACAGGGTTCTGGAAACACCATATATTTT,CATSREQGSGNTIYF
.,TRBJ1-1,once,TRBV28,TGTGCCAGCAGCTGGGCGGGGATCCTAGAAACCAACACTGAAGCTTTCTTT,CASSWAGILETNTEAFF
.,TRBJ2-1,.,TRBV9,TGTGCCAGCAGCCTTACCCCGACCTTCAGCTCCTACAATGAGCAGTTCTTC,CASSLTPTFSSYNEQFF
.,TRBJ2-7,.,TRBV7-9,TGTGCCAGCAGCTTACAGAGCTCCTACGAGCAGTACTTC,CASSLQSSYEQYF
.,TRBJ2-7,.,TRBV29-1,TGCAGCGTGGAGGGACCGGTATCCTACGAGCAGTACTTC,CSVEGPVSYEQYF
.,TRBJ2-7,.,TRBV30,TGTGCCTGGAGTGCGGGGTTCTTGCGGGACAGAACCTACGAGCAGTACTTC,CAWSAGFLRDRTYEQYF
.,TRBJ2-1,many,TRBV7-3,TGTGCCAGCAGCTTAGAAGGGGAGCAGTTCTTC,CASSLEGEQFF
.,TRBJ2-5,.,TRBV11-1,TGTGCCAGCAGCCCACTGGTTTGGCAAGAGACCCAGTACTTC,CASSPLVWQETQYF
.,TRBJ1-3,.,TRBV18,TGTGCCAGCTCACCACCGTCGGTTGGAAACACCATATATTTT,CASSPPSVGNTIYF
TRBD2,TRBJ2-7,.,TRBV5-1,TGCGCCAGCAGCCGGACTAGCGGCGAGCAGTACTTC,CASSRTSGEQYF
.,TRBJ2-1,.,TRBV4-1,TGCGCCAGCAGCCAAGAGCAGAACTCACTTTACAATGAGCAGTTCTTC,CASSQEQNSLYNEQFF
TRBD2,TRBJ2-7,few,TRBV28,TGTGCCAGCAGTTTATGGTCTAGCGGAGAGTCATCCGAGCAGTACTTC,CASSLWSSGESSEQYF
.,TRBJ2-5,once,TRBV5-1,TGCGCCAGCAGCTTGGGAGTAACCCAAGAGACCCAGTACTTC,CASSLGVTQETQYF
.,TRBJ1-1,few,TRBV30,TGTGCCTGGGAGAACAGGTTCGGCACTGAAGCTTTCTTT,CAWENRFGTEAFF
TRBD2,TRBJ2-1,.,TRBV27,TGTGCCAGCAGGCGGTTTGGGCTAGCGGGAGGGCCGGACAATGAGCAGTTCTTC,CASRRFGLAGGPDNEQFF
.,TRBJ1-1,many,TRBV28,TGTGCCAGCGCCTCATCAGCCCAGGGTAACACTGAAGCTTTCTTT,CASASSAQGNTEAFF
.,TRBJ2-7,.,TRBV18,TGTGCCAGCTCACCGGGACTTCTCTACGAGCAGTACTTC,CASSPGLLYEQYF
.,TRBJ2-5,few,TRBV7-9,TGTGCCAGCAGCTTAGACAGCCGGGAGACCCAGTACTTC,CASSLDSRETQYF
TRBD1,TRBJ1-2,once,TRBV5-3,TGTGCCAGCAGGGACAGTGTCATGTTGGGCGGCTACACCTTC,CASRDSVMLGGYTF
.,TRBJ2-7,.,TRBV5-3,TGTGCCAGAAGCTTCTTGGGCTATTCCCACGAGCAGTACTTC,CARSFLGYSHEQYF
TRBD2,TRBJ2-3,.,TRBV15,TGTGCCACCAGCCCTCGGACTAGCGGGAGGGGGGTGGATACGCAGTATTTT,CATSPRTSGRGVDTQYF
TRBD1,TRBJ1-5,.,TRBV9,TGTGCCAGCAGCGCATCCGGGACAGGGGATCAGCCCCAGCATTTT,CASSASGTGDQPQHF
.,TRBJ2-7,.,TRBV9,TGTGCCAGCAGCGTAGATGTGCGACAATCCTACGAGCAGTACTTC,CASSVDVRQSYEQYF
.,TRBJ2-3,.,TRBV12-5,TGTGCTAGTGGTTTGGAAGGAAGCACAGATACGCAGTATTTT,CASGLEGSTDTQYF
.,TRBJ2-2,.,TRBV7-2,TGTGCCAGCAGCAAAGGACCCAGCCCGAACACCGGGGAGCTGTTTTTT,CASSKGPSPNTGELFF
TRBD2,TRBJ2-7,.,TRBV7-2,TGTGCCAGCAGCTTAGGTGGGCGGGAGGTGCACGAGCAGTACTTC,CASSLGGREVHEQYF
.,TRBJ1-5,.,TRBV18,TGTGCCAGCTCACCGGCGGGACGGGGTCAGCCCCAGCATTTT,CASSPAGRGQPQHF
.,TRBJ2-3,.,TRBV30,TGTGCCTGGAGTGTGACAGATACGCAGTATTTT,CAWSVTDTQYF
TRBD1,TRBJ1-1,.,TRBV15,TGTGCCACCAGCAGAGATGTTGGGACAGGGAACACTGAAGCTTTCTTT,CATSRDVGTGNTEAFF
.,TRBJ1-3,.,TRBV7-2,TGTGCCAGCAGTTCAACAGCTACCTCTGGAAACACCATATATTTT,CASSSTATSGNTIYF
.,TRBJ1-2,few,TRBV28,TGTGCCAGCAGTTTCGGAGATCACACTAACTATGGCTACACCTTC,CASSFGDHTNYGYTF
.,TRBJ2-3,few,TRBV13,TGTGCCAGCAGCTTAGGGGTTAGCCCCACAGGAGATACGCAGTATTTT,CASSLGVSPTGDTQYF
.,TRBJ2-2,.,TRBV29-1,TGCAGCGTGCGGACCGGGACAATCCTCACCGGGGAGCTGTTTTTT,CSVRTGTILTGELFF
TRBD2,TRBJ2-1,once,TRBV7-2,TGTGCCAGCAGCCTCCGCGGGACTAGCGGTCACAATGAGCAGTTCTTC,CASSLRGTSGHNEQFF
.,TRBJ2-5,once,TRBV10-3,TGTGCCATCACACAGAAAGAGACCCAGTACTTC,CAITQKETQYF
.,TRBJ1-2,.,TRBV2,TGTGCCAGCAGACTCTCCGGAGTTCCGACAAATGGCTACACCTTC,CASRLSGVPTNGYTF